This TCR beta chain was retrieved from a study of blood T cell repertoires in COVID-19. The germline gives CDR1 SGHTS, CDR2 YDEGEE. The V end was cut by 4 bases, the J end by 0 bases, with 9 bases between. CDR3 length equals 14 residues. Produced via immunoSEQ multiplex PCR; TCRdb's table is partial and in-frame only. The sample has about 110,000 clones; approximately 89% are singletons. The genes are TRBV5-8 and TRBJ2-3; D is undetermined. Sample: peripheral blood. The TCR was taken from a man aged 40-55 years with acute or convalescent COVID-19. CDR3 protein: CASSLDGSTDTQYF. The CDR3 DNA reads TGTGCCAGCAGCCTAGACGGGAGCACAGATACGCAGTATTTT.